This entry concerns a single T cell receptor (beta chain). Antigen: not known. V was clipped by 2 bases and J by 9 bases, with 11 bases between them. Germline CDR1 is MNHEY and CDR2 is SVGAGI. CDR3 length equals 13 residues. Described treatment: approximately nine-day PBMC culture with coronavirus spike peptide pools or control peptides (ViraFEST assay). This specimen belongs to a study of vaccination and CD4 T cells after COVID-19. Study-level information: The convalescent population consisted of six males and four females, two of whom were of Hispanic ethnicity. Overlapping spike peptides of SARS-CoV-2, HCoV-NL63, HCoV-OC43 and HCoV-229E were used, and cells were stimulated with them. Either a CEFX pool, an HIV-1 Nef pool, or no peptide was added to control cultures.

At the Johns Hopkins FTIC core, DNA taken from cultured CD4+ T cells was sequenced by way of the Oncomine TCR Beta short-read assay. TCRdb called the PCR reads again in MiXCR, with one record for every CDR3 protein. The repertoire includes approximately 16,000 distinct CDR3 sequences, 70% of them detected once, and roughly 16% sits in the top ten. This TCR was recovered from a human donor who had recovered from COVID-19. Sequencing was done on a sample of CD4+ T cells from blood, cultured in vitro. The gene calls are TRBV6-5 and TRBJ1-5; D is unclear. The DNA for the CDR3 is TGTGCCAGCAGTTACAGGGTTTTTTGGCCCCAGCATTTT. This codes for CASSYRVFWPQHF.